These T cell receptor beta chains were read from a single sample in a study of blood T cells in healthy people across ages. TCRdb used MiXCR to reprocess the 5' RACE reads, holding one entry per CDR3 protein. Here the sample spans 2 million or so distinct CDR3 sequences, around 50% being singletons. Sample: blood. The receptor source for this set is a woman aged 40 to 55 in good health. The CDR3 runs from the conserved cysteine through the conserved F or W. D genes are given only for firm matches. Size is omitted from some rows. Given values are once, few, many or a class for expanded clones.

j_gene: TRBJ1-1; v_gene: TRBV7-9; abundance: -; d_gene: -; CDR3aa: CASSFTGTVETEAFF; CDR3nt: TGTGCCAGCAGCTTCACCGGAACAGTGGAAACTGAAGCTTTCTTT
j_gene: TRBJ2-1; v_gene: TRBV7-3; abundance: -; d_gene: TRBD1; CDR3aa: CASSPPGAGGTNEQFF; CDR3nt: TGTGCCAGCAGTCCCCCTGGGGCAGGGGGCACGAATGAGCAGTTCTTC
j_gene: TRBJ1-5; v_gene: TRBV20-1; abundance: -; d_gene: -; CDR3aa: CSARERGGSNQPQHF; CDR3nt: TGCAGTGCTAGAGAACGGGGGGGTAGCAATCAGCCCCAGCATTTT
j_gene: TRBJ2-1; v_gene: TRBV12-3/TRBV12-4; abundance: -; d_gene: TRBD2; CDR3aa: CASSKTSGGGEQFF; CDR3nt: TGTGCCAGCAGTAAAACTAGCGGGGGTGGGGAGCAGTTCTTC
j_gene: TRBJ2-7; v_gene: TRBV18; abundance: -; d_gene: -; CDR3aa: CASSSIQDYEQYF; CDR3nt: TGTGCCAGCTCATCGATCCAGGACTACGAGCAGTACTTC
j_gene: TRBJ2-7; v_gene: TRBV6-5; abundance: -; d_gene: -; CDR3aa: CASKRTDSYEQYF; CDR3nt: TGTGCCAGCAAAAGGACAGACTCCTACGAGCAGTACTTC
j_gene: TRBJ2-5; v_gene: TRBV6-2/TRBV6-3; abundance: -; d_gene: -; CDR3aa: CASSSAGFQYF; CDR3nt: TGTGCCAGCAGTTCCGCCGGGTTCCAGTACTTC
j_gene: TRBJ2-5; v_gene: TRBV5-1; abundance: -; d_gene: -; CDR3aa: CASSPNSRAFNEQYF; CDR3nt: TGCGCCAGCAGCCCGAATTCAAGGGCTTTCAATGAGCAGTACTTC
j_gene: TRBJ2-7; v_gene: TRBV28; abundance: -; d_gene: -; CDR3aa: CASSPPDGGEQYF; CDR3nt: TGTGCCAGCAGCCCCCCTGACGGGGGCGAGCAGTACTTC
j_gene: TRBJ2-3; v_gene: TRBV9; abundance: -; d_gene: TRBD2; CDR3aa: CASSGTSGGPTDTQYF; CDR3nt: TGTGCCAGCAGCGGGACTAGCGGGGGCCCCACAGATACGCAGTATTTT
j_gene: TRBJ2-7; v_gene: TRBV5-6; abundance: -; d_gene: -; CDR3aa: CASSLSLDTVIGEQYF; CDR3nt: TGTGCCAGCAGCTTGTCTCTGGACACCGTAATTGGGGAGCAGTACTTC
j_gene: TRBJ2-1; v_gene: TRBV6-6; abundance: few; d_gene: TRBD2; CDR3aa: CASFPSGGAEQFF; CDR3nt: TGTGCCAGCTTCCCTAGCGGGGGGGCCGAGCAGTTCTTC
j_gene: TRBJ2-3; v_gene: TRBV9; abundance: few; d_gene: TRBD2; CDR3aa: CASSETLAGVSTDTQYF; CDR3nt: TGTGCCAGCAGCGAGACACTAGCGGGGGTTAGCACAGATACGCAGTATTTT
j_gene: TRBJ1-2; v_gene: TRBV11-2; abundance: once; d_gene: TRBD1; CDR3aa: CASSLLGQGARSLYGYTF; CDR3nt: TGTGCCAGCAGCTTACTGGGACAGGGGGCGCGTTCCCTCTATGGCTACACCTTC
j_gene: TRBJ2-3; v_gene: TRBV6-2/TRBV6-3; abundance: -; d_gene: -; CDR3aa: CASSYRGDADTQYF; CDR3nt: TGTGCCAGCAGTTACAGAGGGGATGCAGATACGCAGTATTTT
j_gene: TRBJ2-3; v_gene: TRBV5-6; abundance: -; d_gene: TRBD1; CDR3aa: CASRAQGRTDTQYF; CDR3nt: TGTGCCAGCAGGGCACAGGGGCGAACAGATACGCAGTATTTT
j_gene: TRBJ2-6; v_gene: TRBV7-9; abundance: -; d_gene: -; CDR3aa: CASSRTGPVGANVLTF; CDR3nt: TGTGCCAGCAGCCGCACAGGGCCCGTTGGGGCCAACGTCCTGACTTTC